These 17 T cell receptor beta chains originate from one sample sequenced in a study of T cell repertoires in cytomegalovirus infection (dated by TCRdb to the late 2010s). Sequencer: Illumina HiSeq 1500. The public reads were run again by TCRdb, first through fastp at Q25 and then through MiXCR, and only productive beta chains were kept. Each CDR3 protein gets just one entry, which takes the most common genes and DNA from the rows behind it. This sample holds under 250,000 distinct CDR3 sequences; roughly 6.5% were observed only once. The top ten clones comprise about 6.3% of the sample. Sequencing used PBMCs. These receptors all come from a human donor in good health (CMV status not recorded). Some clones in this sample may be carry-over from other donors' samples.

This clonotype showed up many times. The genes are TRBV7-6 and TRBJ2-4, with D perhaps given as TRBD1 or TRBD2 (5 bases each). Trimming stripped 1 base from V and 0 bases from J, with 13 bases between. Germline V CDR1 and CDR2: SGHVS, FNYEAQ. This CDR3 contains 17 residues. The CDR3 is CASSLGSGTVAKNIQYF. CDR3 bases: TGTGCCAGCAGCTTAGGTTCTGGGACGGTAGCCAAAAACATTCAGTACTTC.

This clonotype was picked up many times. The rearrangement uses TRBV7-2 and TRBJ1-2; D is perhaps TRBD1 (5 bases). This CDR3 comprises 15 residues. Trimming took 5 bases from V and 8 from J, leaving 21 bases between them. The germline V gene encodes CDR1 SGHTA and CDR2 FQGNSA. The CDR3 coding sequence is TGTGCCAGCAGCCACCTCCCCCCAGGGTCGGGGGGCTACACCTTC. This sequence encodes CASSHLPPGSGGYTF.

There are many counts of this clonotype. The chain recombines TRBV29-1 with TRBJ2-7, with D possibly being TRBD2 (6 bases). The germline V gene has CDR1 SQVTM and CDR2 ANQGSEA. The CDR3 loop spans 12 amino acids. V lost 1 base, J lost 4 bases, and 8 bases lay in between. The CDR3 reads CSVEVGGYEQYF. CDR3 DNA: TGCAGCGTTGAAGTCGGGGGATACGAGCAGTACTTC.

This clonotype was observed many times. The chain links TRBV7-9 to TRBJ2-3; no clear D. Germline CDR1 and CDR2: SEHNR and FQNEAQ (reference sequence). V lost 2 bases and J 0 bases, leaving 6 bases between the germline ends. This CDR3 has 14 amino acids. The CDR3 DNA follows: TGTGCCAGCAGCTTAAGGCAGAGCACAGATACGCAGTATTTT. Translation: CASSLRQSTDTQYF.

V and J are TRBV12-5 and TRBJ2-2; D is ambiguous. This CDR3 has 17 amino acids. Trimming removed 2 bases from V and 10 bases from J, with 23 bases in between. Germline-derived CDR1 and CDR2 are LGHNT and FRNRAP. This CDR3 is CASGLTPEAGRKEELFF. In DNA, the CDR3 is TGTGCTAGTGGTTTGACCCCAGAAGCCGGAAGGAAAGAGGAGCTGTTTTTT.

This clonotype has a count of ten or more. The CDR3 coding sequence is TGTGCCAGCAGCGAAGACAGGTCCTACGAGCAGTACTTC. It is translated as CASSEDRSYEQYF. V is TRBV9 and J is TRBJ2-7; perhaps TRBD1 as D (6 bases). The CDR3 has 13 residues. V was pared by 3 bases and J by 1 base, with 8 bases between. The germline CDR1 and CDR2 sequences are SGDLS and YYNGEE.

This rearrangement joins TRBV9 to TRBJ2-3, with D tentatively TRBD1 or TRBD2 (5 bases each). There are 18 residues in the CDR3. Germline lookup yields CDR1 SGDLS and CDR2 YYNGEE. Trimming took 10 bases from V and 4 from J, leaving 31 bases between them. CDR3 residues: CASSRYGYRDQPPDTQYF. CDR3 coding DNA: TGTGCCTCCAGCAGGTACGGGTACCGGGACCAACCCCCAGATACGCAGTATTTT.

This clonotype was detected ten times or more. This chain uses TRBV7-9 with TRBJ1-2, with 7 positions matching TRBD1. V lost 6 bases to trimming and J lost 4 bases; unmatched junction nucleotides: 11. The germline V gene encodes CDR1 SEHNR and CDR2 FQNEAQ (reference sequence). The CDR3 covers 15 residues. The CDR3 DNA reads TGTGCCAGCAGTTCGGACAGGAATGCGATCTATGGCTACACCTTC. This translates into CASSSDRNAIYGYTF.

The CDR3 DNA reads TGTGCCAGCAGTTTAGCGAAAACAGGGCGCCCTGAAGCTTTCTTT. Its translation is CASSLAKTGRPEAFF. The rearrangement joins TRBV27 to TRBJ1-1; D is perhaps TRBD1 (6 bases). The CDR3 covers 15 residues. Germline lookup yields CDR1 MNHEY and CDR2 SMNVEV (reference sequence). Trimming took off 2 bases at V and 6 bases at J, with 16 bases between the two ends.

Only a few counts were recorded for this clonotype. CDR3 residues: CASGPRGGPGSPLHF. As DNA, the CDR3 is TGCGCCAGCGGACCCAGGGGCGGCCCTGGGTCACCCCTCCACTTT. The chain employs TRBV5-1 and TRBJ1-6; D perhaps matches TRBD1 (6 bases). CDR1 and CDR2 from the germline V gene are SGHRS and YFSETQ. CDR3 length: 15 amino acids. With 7 bases removed from V and 10 bases from J, the gap between germline ends came to 21 bases.

The chain has TRBV19 and TRBJ1-6; TRBD1 is a possible D gene (6 bases). Trimming stripped 7 bases from V and 6 bases from J, with 16 bases between. The CDR3 extends over 15 amino acids. Germline values: CDR1 LNHDA, CDR2 SQIVND (reference sequence). The CDR3 protein is CASTGGARSNSPLHF. The CDR3 nucleotides are TGTGCCAGTACCGGGGGCGCGAGGAGTAATTCACCCCTCCACTTT.

This clonotype was observed many times. In nucleotides, the CDR3 is TGCAGCGTTGCGCACGCAAGCACAGATACGCAGTATTTT. It translates to CSVAHASTDTQYF. J is TRBJ2-3 and V is TRBV29-1; no reliable D call. CDR1 is SQVTM and CDR2 is ANQGSEA in the germline V gene. The CDR3 is made up of 13 amino acids. V lost 4 bases to trimming and J lost 0 bases, with 8 bases between them.

This clonotype was counted ten times or more. This rearrangement joins TRBV6-6 to TRBJ2-2; 13 nucleotides align to TRBD2. Germline V gene lookup returns CDR1 MNHNY and CDR2 SVGAGI (reference sequence). Trimming cost V 6 bases and J 3 bases; bases outside gene matches: 4. This CDR3 contains 16 residues. This CDR3 is CASSGLAGADTGELFF. The CDR3 DNA follows: TGTGCCAGCAGCGGACTAGCGGGGGCCGACACCGGGGAGCTGTTTTTT.

In its sample, this clonotype was seen many times. The J gene is TRBJ1-2, the V gene TRBV28; the match to TRBD1 covers 8 bases. Losses at the gene ends were 4 bases for V and 3 bases for J; bases not matched to a gene: 4. This CDR3 has 14 amino acids. Germline loops: CDR1 MDHEN, CDR2 SYDVKM. The CDR3 loop is CASSYRGDDYGYTF. The CDR3 DNA is TGTGCCAGCAGTTACAGGGGGGACGACTATGGCTACACCTTC.

This clonotype was seen at least ten times. J is TRBJ1-1 and V is TRBV28; 9 positions match TRBD1. Losses at the gene ends were 6 bases for V and 5 bases for J; bases not matched to a gene: 7. There are 14 residues in the CDR3. In germline, CDR1 is MDHEN, CDR2 SYDVKM. The CDR3 DNA reads TGTGCCAGCAGACGGACAGGGGTACTGACTGAAGCTTTCTTT. Protein sequence: CASRRTGVLTEAFF.

The sample holds many counts of this clonotype. This chain connects TRBV12-3 or TRBV12-4 to TRBJ2-7, with D hard to call. The CDR3 loop spans 11 amino acids. Trimming took 5 bases from V and 3 from J, leaving 5 bases between them. The chain's CDR3 is CASSAGYEQYF. The CDR3 DNA follows: TGTGCCAGCAGTGCAGGCTACGAGCAGTACTTC.

In this sample, this clonotype turned up many times. This chain joins TRBV4-2 and TRBJ2-5; D gene ambiguous. Looked up from germline, CDR1 is LGHNA and CDR2 is YNFKEQ. The CDR3 spans 14 residues. Trimming left V 0 bases short and J 5 bases short, with 10 bases between. This CDR3 reads CASSQDWFGETQYF. The CDR3 nucleotides read TGTGCCAGCAGCCAAGATTGGTTTGGGGAGACCCAGTACTTC.